The rows below give T cell receptor beta chains drawn from one sample of a study of T cells in Graves' hyperthyroidism and ophthalmopathy. One entry per CDR3 protein, called by TCRdb with MiXCR from the multiplex PCR reads. The table includes fewer than 900,000 distinct CDR3 sequences, roughly 20% detected once. The specimen sequenced was blood. The receptors stem from a woman aged 50 to 60 with Graves' hyperthyroidism that later progressed to Graves' ophthalmopathy. CDR3s include the opening cysteine and the closing phenylalanine or tryptophan. The D gene is left open where the match is weak. Expanded clones are given a class, and other clones once, few, many or no size at all.

cdr3_aa cdr3_nt d_call clone_size j_call v_call
CASALRGTGYEQYF TGTGCCAGCGCTCTAAGGGGGACTGGCTACGAGCAGTACTTC - many TRBJ2-7 TRBV5-5
CASSLVQGKGYTF TGTGCCAGCAGTTTAGTACAGGGAAAAGGCTACACCTTC - - TRBJ1-2 TRBV27
CASSERERSQPQHF TGTGCCAGCAGTGAGAGGGAACGGAGTCAGCCCCAGCATTTT - - TRBJ1-5 TRBV2
CSASPEDGNYGYTF TGCAGTGCTAGCCCCGAAGACGGGAACTATGGCTACACCTTC - many TRBJ1-2 TRBV20-1
CASSAVTGGEIQYF TGCGCCAGCAGCGCAGTGACAGGGGGGGAGATCCAGTACTTC TRBD1 - TRBJ2-5 TRBV5-1
CAISESKGQGHEQYF TGTGCCATCAGTGAGTCGAAGGGACAGGGCCACGAGCAGTACTTC TRBD1 - TRBJ2-7 TRBV10-3
CASSETGQVDQPQHF TGTGCCAGCAGCGAGACGGGACAGGTTGATCAGCCCCAGCATTTT TRBD1 few TRBJ1-5 TRBV7-2
CASSQGRGTDTQYF TGTGCCAGCAGCCAGGGCAGGGGCACAGATACGCAGTATTTT - many TRBJ2-3 TRBV3-1
CAWRPLGGENSPLHF TGTGCCTGGAGACCGTTAGGGGGCGAGAATTCACCCCTCCACTTT TRBD1 - TRBJ1-6 TRBV30
CASSETSGGDTDTQYF TGTGCCAGCAGTGAAACCAGCGGGGGGGACACAGATACGCAGTATTTT TRBD2 - TRBJ2-3 TRBV2
CASSPGTTGDTQYF TGCGCCAGCAGCCCCGGGACGACGGGAGATACGCAGTATTTT - - TRBJ2-3 TRBV5-1
CASSTMLAGDTDTQYF TGTGCCAGCAGCACCATGCTAGCGGGGGACACAGATACGCAGTATTTT TRBD2 once TRBJ2-3 TRBV6-1
CASSLVPDFTDTQYF TGTGCCAGCAGCTTAGTCCCGGATTTCACAGATACGCAGTATTTT - - TRBJ2-3 TRBV7-9
CASSLETGGGYGYTF TGTGCCAGCAGCTTGGAGACAGGTGGGGGGTATGGCTACACCTTC - many TRBJ1-2 TRBV11-2
CASSRGRRNSPLHF TGTGCCAGCAGCAGGGGGAGGAGGAATTCACCCCTCCACTTT - few TRBJ1-6 TRBV11-2
CASGLVRGGGRTDTQYF TGTGCTAGTGGTTTGGTACGGGGCGGGGGGCGCACAGATACGCAGTATTTT TRBD2 few TRBJ2-3 TRBV12-5
CASSSNPLGVSEAFF TGTGCCAGCAGCTCCAACCCATTGGGCGTCTCTGAAGCTTTCTTT - many TRBJ1-1 TRBV7-2
CASVGAIFYDYTF TGTGCCAGCGTTGGTGCGATCTTCTATGACTACACCTTC - - TRBJ1-2 TRBV6-2/TRBV6-3
CASRHPGQGNTGELFF TGCGCCAGCAGACATCCGGGACAGGGGAACACCGGGGAGCTGTTTTTT TRBD1 many TRBJ2-2 TRBV5-1
CASSQGTGMTDTQYF TGCGCCAGCAGCCAAGGTACGGGGATGACTGATACGCAGTATTTT - - TRBJ2-3 TRBV4-1
CASNAGTGGRNTEAFF TGTGCCAGCAACGCCGGGACAGGGGGCCGGAACACTGAAGCTTTCTTT TRBD1 many TRBJ1-1 TRBV5-6
CASSLGWPGEAFF TGTGCCAGCAGTTTAGGGTGGCCAGGTGAAGCTTTCTTT - many TRBJ1-1 TRBV12-3/TRBV12-4
CASSLAVFTDTQYF TGTGCCAGCAGCTTAGCGGTCTTCACAGATACGCAGTATTTT - many TRBJ2-3 TRBV7-9
CASSLLDGSNEQFF TGTGCCAGCAGCTTATTAGATGGGTCGAATGAGCAGTTCTTC - many TRBJ2-1 TRBV7-9
CAILTGAGDNEQFF TGTGCCATCCTGACGGGGGCGGGGGACAATGAGCAGTTCTTC - - TRBJ2-1 TRBV10-3
CASSDSETLEAFF TGTGCCAGCTCAGACTCCGAAACTCTCGAAGCTTTCTTT - many TRBJ1-1 TRBV18
CAISESQGRQYGYTF TGTGCCATCAGTGAGTCCCAGGGGAGGCAATATGGCTACACCTTC - few TRBJ1-2 TRBV10-3
CASSGTATPGAFF TGCGCCAGCAGTGGGACAGCCACCCCTGGGGCTTTCTTT - many TRBJ1-1 TRBV10-2
CAIRRGANTEAFF TGTGCCATCAGGAGAGGGGCGAACACTGAAGCTTTCTTT - many TRBJ1-1 TRBV10-3
CASSGTSGETQYF TGTGCCAGCAGTGGGACTAGTGGGGAGACCCAGTACTTC TRBD2 few TRBJ2-5 TRBV12-3/TRBV12-4
CAWSQRGDTQYF TGTGCCTGGAGCCAGCGAGGAGATACGCAGTATTTT - few TRBJ2-3 TRBV30
CASSRGLAGFHNEQFF TGTGCCAGCAGCCGGGGACTAGCGGGATTCCACAATGAGCAGTTCTTC TRBD2 few TRBJ2-1 TRBV7-2
CSARGVYNEQFF TGCAGTGCTAGAGGAGTTTACAATGAGCAGTTCTTC - - TRBJ2-1 TRBV20-1
CASSLAVGRENEKLFF TGCGCCAGCAGCTTGGCCGTGGGGCGAGAAAATGAAAAACTGTTTTTT - many TRBJ1-4 TRBV5-1
CASSHRQNVQNTDTQYF TGTGCCAGCTCACATCGACAGAATGTCCAAAACACAGATACGCAGTATTTT - - TRBJ2-3 TRBV18
CASSEEGRVTGLNYGYTF TGTGCCAGCAGTGAAGAGGGTCGGGTTACAGGGCTAAACTATGGCTACACCTTC - - TRBJ1-2 TRBV2
CASSLARVSTGELFF TGTGCCAGCAGCTTAGCGAGGGTGAGCACCGGGGAGCTGTTTTTT - few TRBJ2-2 TRBV7-8
CASSSGGNANTEAFF TGCGCCAGCAGCTCGGGAGGGAATGCGAACACTGAAGCTTTCTTT - many TRBJ1-1 TRBV5-1